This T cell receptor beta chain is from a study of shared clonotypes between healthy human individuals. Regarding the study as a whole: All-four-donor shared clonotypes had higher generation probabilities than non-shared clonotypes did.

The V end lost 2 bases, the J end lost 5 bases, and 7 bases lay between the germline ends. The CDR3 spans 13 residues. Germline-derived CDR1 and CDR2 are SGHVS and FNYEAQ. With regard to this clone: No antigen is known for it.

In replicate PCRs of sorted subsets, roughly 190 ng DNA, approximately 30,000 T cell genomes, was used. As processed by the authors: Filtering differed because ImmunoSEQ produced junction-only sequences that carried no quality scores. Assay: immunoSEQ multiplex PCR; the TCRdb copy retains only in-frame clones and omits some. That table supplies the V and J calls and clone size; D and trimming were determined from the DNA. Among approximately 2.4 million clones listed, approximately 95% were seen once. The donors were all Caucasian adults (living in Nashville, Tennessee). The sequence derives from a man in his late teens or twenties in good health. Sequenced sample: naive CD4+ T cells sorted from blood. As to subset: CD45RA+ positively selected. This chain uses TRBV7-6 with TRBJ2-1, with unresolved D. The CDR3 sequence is CASSLSRHNEQFF. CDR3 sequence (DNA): TGTGCCAGCAGCTTATCCCGCCACAATGAGCAGTTCTTC.